This T cell receptor beta chain appears in the sequencing data of a study of T cells in Graves' hyperthyroidism and ophthalmopathy. Regions amplified from RNA transcripts were the TCR beta CDR3 regions. A set of HTBI primers served as the primers for a first-round RT-PCR of the TCR CDR3. MiXCR, applied by TCRdb to the multiplex PCR reads, yields one record per CDR3 protein. The data show roughly 30,000 distinct CDR3 sequences, less than 45% seen once. The CDR3 sequence is 16 residues long. Germline V gene sequence: CDR1 MNHNS, CDR2 SASEGT. The V segment lost 4 bases and the J segment 11 bases; nucleotides outside the gene matches: 9. Together with thyroid ultrasound, orbital computed tomography, serum thyroxine and TRAb, clinical symptoms were used for diagnoses. The PBMCs studied were ones that came from 8 to 10 ml fresh peripheral blood. This clonotype was detected many times.

The material sequenced was blood. The TCR sequence derives from a woman in her 30s with Graves' hyperthyroidism. The chain joins TRBV6-1 to TRBJ2-3; 16 bases are a match to TRBD2. CDR3 DNA: TGTGCCAGCAGTGCACCTGCGGGACTAGCGGGAGGGGAGCAGTATTTT. It translates to CASSAPAGLAGGEQYF.